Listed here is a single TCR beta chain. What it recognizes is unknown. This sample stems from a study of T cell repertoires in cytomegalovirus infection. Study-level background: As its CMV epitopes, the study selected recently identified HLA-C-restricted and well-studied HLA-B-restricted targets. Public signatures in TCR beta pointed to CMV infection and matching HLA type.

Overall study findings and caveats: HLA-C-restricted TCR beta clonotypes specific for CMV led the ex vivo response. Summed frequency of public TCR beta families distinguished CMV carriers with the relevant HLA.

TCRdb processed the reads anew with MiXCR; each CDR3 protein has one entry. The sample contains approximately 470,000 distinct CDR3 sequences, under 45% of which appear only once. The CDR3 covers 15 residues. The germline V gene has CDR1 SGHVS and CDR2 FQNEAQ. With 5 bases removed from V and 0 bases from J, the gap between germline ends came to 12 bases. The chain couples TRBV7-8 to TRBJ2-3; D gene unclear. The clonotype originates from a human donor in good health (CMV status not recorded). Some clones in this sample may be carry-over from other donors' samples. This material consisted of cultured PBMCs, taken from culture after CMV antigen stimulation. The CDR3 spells CASSQRAVSTDTQYF. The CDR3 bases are TGTGCCAGCAGCCAACGGGCCGTTAGCACAGATACGCAGTATTTT.